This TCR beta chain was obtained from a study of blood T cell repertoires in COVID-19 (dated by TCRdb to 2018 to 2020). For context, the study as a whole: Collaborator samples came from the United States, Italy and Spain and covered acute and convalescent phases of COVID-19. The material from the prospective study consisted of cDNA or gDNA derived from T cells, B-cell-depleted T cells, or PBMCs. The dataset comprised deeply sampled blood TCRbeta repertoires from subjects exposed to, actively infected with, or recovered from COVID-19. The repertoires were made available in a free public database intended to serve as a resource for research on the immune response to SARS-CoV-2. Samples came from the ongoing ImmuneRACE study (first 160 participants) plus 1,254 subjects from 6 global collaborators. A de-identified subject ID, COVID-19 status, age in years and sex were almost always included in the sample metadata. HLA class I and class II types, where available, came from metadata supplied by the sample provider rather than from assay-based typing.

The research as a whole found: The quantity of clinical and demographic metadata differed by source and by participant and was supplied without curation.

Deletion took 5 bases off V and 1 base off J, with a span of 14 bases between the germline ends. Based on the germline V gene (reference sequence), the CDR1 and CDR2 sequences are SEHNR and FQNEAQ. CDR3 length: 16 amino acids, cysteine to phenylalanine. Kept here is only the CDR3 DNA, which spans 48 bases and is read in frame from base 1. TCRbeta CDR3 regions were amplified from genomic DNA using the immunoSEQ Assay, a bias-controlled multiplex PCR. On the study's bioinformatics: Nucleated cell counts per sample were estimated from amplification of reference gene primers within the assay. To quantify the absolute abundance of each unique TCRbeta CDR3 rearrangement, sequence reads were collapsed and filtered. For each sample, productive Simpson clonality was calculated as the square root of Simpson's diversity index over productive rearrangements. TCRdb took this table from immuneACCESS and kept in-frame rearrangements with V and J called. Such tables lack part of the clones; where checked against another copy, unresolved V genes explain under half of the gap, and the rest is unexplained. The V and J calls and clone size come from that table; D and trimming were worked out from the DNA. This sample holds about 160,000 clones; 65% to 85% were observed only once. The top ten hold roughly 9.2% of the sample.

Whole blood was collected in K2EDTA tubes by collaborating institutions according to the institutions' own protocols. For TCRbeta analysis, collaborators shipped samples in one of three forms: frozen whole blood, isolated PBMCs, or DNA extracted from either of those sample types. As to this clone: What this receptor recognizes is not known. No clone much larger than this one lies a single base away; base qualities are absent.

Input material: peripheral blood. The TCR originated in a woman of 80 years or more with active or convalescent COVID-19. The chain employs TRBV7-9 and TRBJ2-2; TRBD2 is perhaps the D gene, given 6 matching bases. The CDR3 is CASSLVSGLNTGELFF. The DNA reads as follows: TGTGCCAGCAGCCTAGTGAGCGGGCTGAACACCGGGGAGCTGTTTTTT.